This T cell receptor (beta chain) is drawn from a study of blood T cell repertoires in COVID-19. CDR1 and CDR2 (germline): SGHAT, FQNNGV. V lost 5 bases and J 8 bases, leaving 19 bases between the germline ends. CDR3 length equals 16 residues. The study assigned cohorts using participant-reported clinical history. Study processing details: Scientists estimated how many nucleated cells there were by amplifying reference gene primers. Profiled with immunoSEQ multiplex PCR; TCRdb holds only in-frame clones, not every one. For V, J and clone size, that table is used; D and trimming come from the DNA. The sample records some 320,000 clones, around nine tenths being singletons.

V is TRBV11-2 and J is TRBJ1-6; D possibly corresponds to TRBD1 (5 bases). The sample was PBMCs or T cells enriched from blood (not recorded which). This clonotype was obtained from a man in his fifties or sixties who had recovered from COVID-19. The DNA of the CDR3 is TGTGCCAGCAGCCTGAAGTACGCGGGGGTTGATTCACCCCTCCACTTT. This sequence encodes CASSLKYAGVDSPLHF.